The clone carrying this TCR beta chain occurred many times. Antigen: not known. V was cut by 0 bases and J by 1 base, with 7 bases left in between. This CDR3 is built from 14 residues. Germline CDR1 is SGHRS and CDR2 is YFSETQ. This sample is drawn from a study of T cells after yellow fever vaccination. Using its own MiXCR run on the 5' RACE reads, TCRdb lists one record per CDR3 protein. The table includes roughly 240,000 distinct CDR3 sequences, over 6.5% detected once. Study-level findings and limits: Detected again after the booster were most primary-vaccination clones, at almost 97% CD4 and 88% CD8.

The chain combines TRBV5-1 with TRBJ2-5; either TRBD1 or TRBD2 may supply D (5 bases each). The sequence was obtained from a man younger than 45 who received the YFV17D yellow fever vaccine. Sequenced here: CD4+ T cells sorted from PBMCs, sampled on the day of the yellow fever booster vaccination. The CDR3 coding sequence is TGCGCCAGCAGCTTGGGTGGGGGCCAAGAGACCCAGTACTTC. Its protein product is CASSLGGGQETQYF.